These T cell receptor beta chains were read from a single sample in a study of shared clonotypes between healthy human individuals. Sequenced by immunoSEQ multiplex PCR; TCRdb stores in-frame clones only, minus some. The repertoire consists of a few hundred thousand clones, with 80% to 90% occurring once and the leading ten covering about 16%. Sequencing was carried out using memory CD8+ T cells sorted from blood. These receptors originate from a man younger than 35 in good health. CDR3s include the opening cysteine and the closing phenylalanine or tryptophan. Each record gives: V gene, clone size, CDR3 length, D gene, J gene, CDR3 protein, CDR3 DNA. D genes are given only for firm matches. Clone size, where shown, is once, few, many, or a class for clones that have expanded.

v_call: TRBV6-1
clone_size: once
cdr3_length: 16
d_call: NA
j_call: TRBJ1-6
cdr3_aa: CASSEGVPQGGSPLHF
cdr3_nt: TGTGCCAGCAGTGAAGGGGTGCCTCAAGGGGGTTCACCCCTCCACTTT

v_call: TRBV10-3
clone_size: few
cdr3_length: 18
d_call: TRBD2
j_call: TRBJ2-1
cdr3_aa: CAISERPSLGTRVNEQFF
cdr3_nt: TGTGCCATCAGTGAGCGTCCGTCCTTAGGGACTAGGGTCAATGAGCAGTTCTTC

v_call: TRBV7-8
clone_size: NA
cdr3_length: 17
d_call: NA
j_call: TRBJ1-2
cdr3_aa: CASSLVPGVVNGYGYTF
cdr3_nt: TGTGCCAGCAGCTTAGTTCCAGGGGTTGTCAATGGCTATGGCTACACCTTC

v_call: TRBV7-9
clone_size: few
cdr3_length: 15
d_call: TRBD2
j_call: TRBJ2-7
cdr3_aa: CASSLGTSGTYEQYF
cdr3_nt: TGTGCCAGCAGCCTAGGGACTAGCGGGACCTACGAGCAGTACTTC

v_call: TRBV7-3
clone_size: many
cdr3_length: 15
d_call: TRBD2
j_call: TRBJ2-1
cdr3_aa: CASSPSSGQYNEQFF
cdr3_nt: TGTGCCAGCAGCCCATCTAGCGGACAATACAATGAGCAGTTCTTC

v_call: TRBV10-1
clone_size: NA
cdr3_length: 16
d_call: TRBD2
j_call: TRBJ2-3
cdr3_aa: CASSESMREGPDTQYF
cdr3_nt: TGCGCCAGCAGTGAGTCGATGCGGGAGGGCCCAGATACGCAGTATTTT

v_call: TRBV6-1
clone_size: NA
cdr3_length: 15
d_call: NA
j_call: TRBJ2-1
cdr3_aa: CASSKVDWWRNEQFF
cdr3_nt: TGTGCCAGCAGTAAAGTCGATTGGTGGAGGAATGAGCAGTTCTTC

v_call: TRBV9
clone_size: NA
cdr3_length: 17
d_call: TRBD2
j_call: TRBJ2-2
cdr3_aa: CASSVSLPGTRTGELFF
cdr3_nt: TGTGCCAGCAGCGTATCTCTTCCCGGGACTAGAACCGGGGAGCTGTTTTTT

v_call: TRBV27
clone_size: NA
cdr3_length: 15
d_call: TRBD2
j_call: TRBJ2-3
cdr3_aa: CASSIGGGASDTQYF
cdr3_nt: TGTGCCAGCAGTATTGGCGGGGGGGCCTCAGATACGCAGTATTTT

v_call: TRBV7-8
clone_size: NA
cdr3_length: 20
d_call: TRBD2
j_call: TRBJ2-1
cdr3_aa: CASSLARTSGEANPYNEQFF
cdr3_nt: TGTGCCAGCAGCTTAGCGCGAACTAGCGGAGAGGCTAACCCCTACAATGAGCAGTTCTTC

v_call: TRBV5-1
clone_size: NA
cdr3_length: 15
d_call: NA
j_call: TRBJ1-4
cdr3_aa: CASSLSPGFNEKLFF
cdr3_nt: TGCGCCAGCAGCTTGAGCCCGGGATTTAATGAAAAACTGTTTTTT

v_call: TRBV28
clone_size: NA
cdr3_length: 15
d_call: NA
j_call: TRBJ2-7
cdr3_aa: CASSLSPGQRYEQYF
cdr3_nt: TGTGCCAGCAGTTTAAGTCCGGGGCAGCGATACGAGCAGTACTTC

v_call: TRBV29-1
clone_size: NA
cdr3_length: 14
d_call: NA
j_call: TRBJ2-7
cdr3_aa: CSVTQRTASYEQYF
cdr3_nt: TGCAGCGTGACCCAAAGGACAGCGAGCTACGAGCAGTACTTC

v_call: TRBV13
clone_size: NA
cdr3_length: 14
d_call: NA
j_call: TRBJ2-7
cdr3_aa: CASSLSQGSYEQYF
cdr3_nt: TGTGCCAGCAGCTTATCCCAGGGTAGCTACGAGCAGTACTTC

v_call: TRBV4-3
clone_size: few
cdr3_length: 15
d_call: NA
j_call: TRBJ2-7
cdr3_aa: CASSQGTGIPYEQYF
cdr3_nt: TGCGCCAGCAGCCAAGGGACGGGGATCCCCTACGAGCAGTACTTC

v_call: TRBV6-5
clone_size: NA
cdr3_length: 14
d_call: NA
j_call: TRBJ2-1
cdr3_aa: CASSESATYNEQFF
cdr3_nt: TGTGCCAGCAGTGAAAGCGCGACCTACAATGAGCAGTTCTTC

v_call: TRBV9
clone_size: NA
cdr3_length: 14
d_call: NA
j_call: TRBJ1-3
cdr3_aa: CASSVTDSGNTIYF
cdr3_nt: TGTGCCAGCAGCGTGACAGACTCTGGAAACACCATATATTTT

v_call: TRBV6-6
clone_size: NA
cdr3_length: 15
d_call: NA
j_call: TRBJ1-2
cdr3_aa: CASSISWPGISGYTF
cdr3_nt: TGTGCCAGCAGTATTTCTTGGCCCGGGATTAGTGGCTACACCTTC

v_call: TRBV10-2
clone_size: NA
cdr3_length: 16
d_call: NA
j_call: TRBJ2-7
cdr3_aa: CASSDAWARSINEQYF
cdr3_nt: TGCGCCAGCAGTGACGCCTGGGCTAGGTCAATCAACGAGCAGTACTTC

v_call: TRBV30
clone_size: NA
cdr3_length: 14
d_call: NA
j_call: TRBJ1-5
cdr3_aa: CAWGAENSNQPQHF
cdr3_nt: TGTGCCTGGGGGGCAGAGAATAGCAATCAGCCCCAGCATTTT

v_call: TRBV7-9
clone_size: NA
cdr3_length: 16
d_call: NA
j_call: TRBJ2-3
cdr3_aa: CASSLQRSPLGDTQYF
cdr3_nt: TGTGCCAGCAGCTTACAAAGGTCGCCCTTGGGAGATACGCAGTATTTT

v_call: TRBV9
clone_size: NA
cdr3_length: 14
d_call: NA
j_call: TRBJ2-7
cdr3_aa: CASSVGGGVHEQYF
cdr3_nt: TGTGCCAGCAGCGTAGGAGGAGGAGTCCACGAGCAGTACTTC

v_call: TRBV5-6
clone_size: NA
cdr3_length: 16
d_call: TRBD2
j_call: TRBJ2-1
cdr3_aa: CASSLLYRDYYNEQFF
cdr3_nt: TGTGCCAGCAGCTTGTTGTACCGGGACTACTACAATGAGCAGTTCTTC

v_call: TRBV29-1
clone_size: NA
cdr3_length: 13
d_call: TRBD2
j_call: TRBJ2-2
cdr3_aa: CSVLAGNTGELFF
cdr3_nt: TGCAGCGTTCTAGCGGGGAACACCGGGGAGCTGTTTTTT

v_call: TRBV7-9
clone_size: few
cdr3_length: 16
d_call: TRBD2
j_call: TRBJ2-1
cdr3_aa: CASSLGTIDSYNEQFF
cdr3_nt: TGTGCCAGCAGCTTGGGGACTATCGACTCCTACAATGAGCAGTTCTTC

v_call: TRBV27
clone_size: NA
cdr3_length: 15
d_call: TRBD1
j_call: TRBJ1-4
cdr3_aa: CASSSLQGAVEKLFF
cdr3_nt: TGTGCCAGCAGTTCGCTACAGGGGGCGGTTGAAAAACTGTTTTTT

v_call: TRBV7-2
clone_size: once
cdr3_length: 13
d_call: NA
j_call: TRBJ2-7
cdr3_aa: CASSLEGPYEQYF
cdr3_nt: TGTGCCAGCAGCTTAGAAGGTCCCTACGAGCAGTACTTC

v_call: TRBV14
clone_size: NA
cdr3_length: 15
d_call: NA
j_call: TRBJ1-5
cdr3_aa: CASSHPAQPNQPQHF
cdr3_nt: TGTGCCAGCAGCCACCCCGCGCAGCCCAATCAGCCCCAGCATTTT

v_call: TRBV4-1
clone_size: NA
cdr3_length: 13
d_call: NA
j_call: TRBJ2-7
cdr3_aa: CASSPWTDYEQYF
cdr3_nt: TGCGCCAGCAGCCCTTGGACAGACTACGAGCAGTACTTC

v_call: TRBV6-5
clone_size: NA
cdr3_length: 16
d_call: NA
j_call: TRBJ2-7
cdr3_aa: CASSYSSGQELYEQYF
cdr3_nt: TGTGCCAGCAGTTACTCCTCGGGACAAGAACTCTACGAGCAGTACTTC

v_call: TRBV6-5
clone_size: NA
cdr3_length: 16
d_call: TRBD1
j_call: TRBJ2-7
cdr3_aa: CASSYSPWDRVDEQYF
cdr3_nt: TGTGCCAGCAGTTACTCCCCCTGGGACAGGGTAGACGAGCAGTACTTC

v_call: TRBV9
clone_size: NA
cdr3_length: 15
d_call: TRBD1
j_call: TRBJ1-6
cdr3_aa: CASSVEQGAGSPLHF
cdr3_nt: TGTGCCAGCAGCGTAGAACAGGGGGCCGGTTCACCCCTCCACTTT

v_call: TRBV9
clone_size: NA
cdr3_length: 12
d_call: NA
j_call: TRBJ1-2
cdr3_aa: CASSVGGYGYTF
cdr3_nt: TGTGCCAGCAGCGTAGGAGGTTATGGCTACACCTTC

v_call: TRBV7-2
clone_size: once
cdr3_length: 16
d_call: NA
j_call: TRBJ2-3
cdr3_aa: CASSARWRGHTDTQYF
cdr3_nt: TGTGCCAGCAGCGCCCGATGGCGGGGACACACAGATACGCAGTATTTT

v_call: TRBV10-3
clone_size: NA
cdr3_length: 13
d_call: NA
j_call: TRBJ2-7
cdr3_aa: CAIREQDTYEQYF
cdr3_nt: TGTGCCATCAGGGAACAGGATACCTACGAGCAGTACTTC

v_call: TRBV7-9
clone_size: NA
cdr3_length: 18
d_call: TRBD1
j_call: TRBJ2-3
cdr3_aa: CASRCRDRGHGTADTQYF
cdr3_nt: TGTGCCAGCAGGTGCCGGGACAGGGGTCACGGCACGGCAGATACGCAGTATTTT

v_call: TRBV4-3
clone_size: NA
cdr3_length: 19
d_call: TRBD2
j_call: TRBJ2-6
cdr3_aa: CASSFHRRLAGPGANVLTF
cdr3_nt: TGCGCCAGCAGCTTCCACCGAAGACTAGCGGGCCCTGGGGCCAACGTCCTGACTTTC

v_call: TRBV29-1
clone_size: NA
cdr3_length: 15
d_call: NA
j_call: TRBJ2-1
cdr3_aa: CSVPGQRSTYNEQFF
cdr3_nt: TGCAGCGTGCCGGGGCAGCGGAGCACCTACAATGAGCAGTTCTTC

v_call: TRBV4-3
clone_size: NA
cdr3_length: 16
d_call: TRBD2
j_call: TRBJ2-7
cdr3_aa: CASSPGVAGVSYEQYF
cdr3_nt: TGCGCCAGCAGCCCGGGGGTCGCGGGAGTATCCTACGAGCAGTACTTC

v_call: TRBV28
clone_size: NA
cdr3_length: 17
d_call: TRBD2
j_call: TRBJ2-3
cdr3_aa: CASSPRERGVPTDTQYF
cdr3_nt: TGTGCCAGCAGCCCCAGGGAGCGGGGGGTCCCTACAGATACGCAGTATTTT

v_call: TRBV28
clone_size: NA
cdr3_length: 16
d_call: TRBD1
j_call: TRBJ2-7
cdr3_aa: CASSSPPGQGGYEQYF
cdr3_nt: TGTGCCAGCAGTTCCCCCCCGGGACAGGGGGGGTACGAGCAGTACTTC

v_call: TRBV28
clone_size: NA
cdr3_length: 16
d_call: TRBD1
j_call: TRBJ2-3
cdr3_aa: CASSLGTGRNTDTQYF
cdr3_nt: TGTGCCAGCAGTTTAGGGACAGGGCGGAACACAGATACGCAGTATTTT

v_call: TRBV7-9
clone_size: NA
cdr3_length: 15
d_call: NA
j_call: TRBJ2-5
cdr3_aa: CASSLSISGLETQYF
cdr3_nt: TGTGCCAGCAGCTTAAGCATCTCAGGGCTTGAGACCCAGTACTTC

v_call: TRBV7-8
clone_size: NA
cdr3_length: 14
d_call: NA
j_call: TRBJ2-3
cdr3_aa: CASSSRHSTDTQYF
cdr3_nt: TGTGCCAGCAGCTCCCGACACAGCACAGATACGCAGTATTTT

v_call: TRBV9
clone_size: few
cdr3_length: 13
d_call: NA
j_call: TRBJ1-1
cdr3_aa: CASSFTGRTEAFF
cdr3_nt: TGTGCCAGCAGCTTTACAGGGAGAACTGAAGCTTTCTTT

v_call: TRBV15
clone_size: NA
cdr3_length: 12
d_call: NA
j_call: TRBJ1-2
cdr3_aa: CATRGSGNGYTF
cdr3_nt: TGTGCCACCCGCGGGTCAGGCAATGGCTACACCTTC

v_call: TRBV29-1
clone_size: NA
cdr3_length: 15
d_call: NA
j_call: TRBJ1-1
cdr3_aa: CSVEKGTGASTEAFF
cdr3_nt: TGCAGCGTTGAAAAAGGGACCGGGGCCTCTACTGAAGCTTTCTTT